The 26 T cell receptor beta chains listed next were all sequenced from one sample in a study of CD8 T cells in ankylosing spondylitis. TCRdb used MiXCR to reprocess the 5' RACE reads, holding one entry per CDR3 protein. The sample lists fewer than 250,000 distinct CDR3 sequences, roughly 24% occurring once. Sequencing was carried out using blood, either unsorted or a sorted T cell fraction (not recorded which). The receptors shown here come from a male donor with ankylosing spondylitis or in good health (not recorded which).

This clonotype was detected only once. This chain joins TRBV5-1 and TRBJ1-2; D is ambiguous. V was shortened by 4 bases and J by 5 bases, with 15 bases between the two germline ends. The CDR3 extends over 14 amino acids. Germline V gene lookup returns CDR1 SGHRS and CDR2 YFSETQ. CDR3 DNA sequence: TGCGCCAGCAGCCCTCGCCGGGAAAGTTATGGCTACACCTTC. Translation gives CASSPRRESYGYTF.

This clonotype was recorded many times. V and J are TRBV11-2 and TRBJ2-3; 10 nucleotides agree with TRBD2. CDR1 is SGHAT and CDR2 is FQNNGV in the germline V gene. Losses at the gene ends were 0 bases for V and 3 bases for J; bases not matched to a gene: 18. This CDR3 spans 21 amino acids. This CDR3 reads CASSLDTWTRTASGRTDTQYF. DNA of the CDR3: TGTGCCAGCAGCTTAGATACTTGGACCCGGACTGCTAGCGGGAGAACAGATACGCAGTATTTT. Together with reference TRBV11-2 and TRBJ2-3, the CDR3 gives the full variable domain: EAGVAQSPRYKIIEKRQSVAFWCNPISGHATLYWYQQILGQGPKLLIQFQNNGVVDDSQLPKDRFSAERLKGVDSTLKIQPAKLEDSAVYLCASSLDTWTRTASGRTDTQYFGPGTRLTVL.

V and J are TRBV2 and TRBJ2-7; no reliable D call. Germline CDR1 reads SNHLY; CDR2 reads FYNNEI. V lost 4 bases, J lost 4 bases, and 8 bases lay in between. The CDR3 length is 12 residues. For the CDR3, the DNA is TGTGCCAGCAGTGTGAGGTATTACGAGCAGTACTTC. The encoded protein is CASSVRYYEQYF.

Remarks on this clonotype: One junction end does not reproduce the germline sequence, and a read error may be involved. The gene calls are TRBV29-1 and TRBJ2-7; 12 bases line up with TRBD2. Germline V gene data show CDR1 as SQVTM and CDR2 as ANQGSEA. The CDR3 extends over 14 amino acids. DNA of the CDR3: TGCAGCGTGGAAGGACTAGCGGGACTCTACGAGCAGTACTTC. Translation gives CSVEGLAGLYEQYF.

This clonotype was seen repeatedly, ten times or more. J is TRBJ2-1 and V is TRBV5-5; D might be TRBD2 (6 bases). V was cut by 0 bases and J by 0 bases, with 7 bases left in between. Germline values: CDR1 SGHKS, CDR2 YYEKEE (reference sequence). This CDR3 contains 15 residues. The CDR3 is CASSLGGDSYNEQFF. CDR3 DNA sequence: TGTGCCAGCAGCTTGGGGGGGGACTCCTACAATGAGCAGTTCTTC. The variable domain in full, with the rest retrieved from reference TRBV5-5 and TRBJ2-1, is DAGVTQSPTHLIKTRGQQVTLRCSPISGHKSVSWYQQVLGQGPQFIFQYYEKEERGRGNFPDRFSARQFPNYSSELNVNALLLGDSALYLCASSLGGDSYNEQFFGPGTRLTVL.

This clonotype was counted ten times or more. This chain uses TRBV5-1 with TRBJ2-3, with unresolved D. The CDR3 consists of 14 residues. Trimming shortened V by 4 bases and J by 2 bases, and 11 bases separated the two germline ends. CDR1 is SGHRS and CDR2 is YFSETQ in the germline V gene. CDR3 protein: CASSLGKYTDTQYF. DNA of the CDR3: TGCGCCAGCAGCCTAGGGAAGTACACAGATACGCAGTATTTT.

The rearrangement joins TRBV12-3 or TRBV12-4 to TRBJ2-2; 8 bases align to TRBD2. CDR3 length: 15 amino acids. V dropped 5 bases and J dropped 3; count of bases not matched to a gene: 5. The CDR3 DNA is TGTGCCAGCAGTCAGGTAGCGGGACACACCGGGGAGCTGTTTTTT. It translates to CASSQVAGHTGELFF.

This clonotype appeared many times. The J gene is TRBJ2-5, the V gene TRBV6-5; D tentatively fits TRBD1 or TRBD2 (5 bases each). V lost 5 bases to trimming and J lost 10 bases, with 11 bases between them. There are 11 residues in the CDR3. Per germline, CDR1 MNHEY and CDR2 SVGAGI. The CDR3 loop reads CASSTRDGQYF. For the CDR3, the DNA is TGTGCCAGCAGTACCCGGGACGGCCAGTACTTC.

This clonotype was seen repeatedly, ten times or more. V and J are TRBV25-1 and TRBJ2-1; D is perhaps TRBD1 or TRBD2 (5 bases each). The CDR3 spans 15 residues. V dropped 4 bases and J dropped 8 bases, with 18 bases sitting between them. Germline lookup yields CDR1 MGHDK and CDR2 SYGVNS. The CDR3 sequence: CASSGDGAFRDEQFF. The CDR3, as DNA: TGTGCCAGCAGTGGTGACGGGGCTTTCCGAGATGAGCAGTTCTTC.

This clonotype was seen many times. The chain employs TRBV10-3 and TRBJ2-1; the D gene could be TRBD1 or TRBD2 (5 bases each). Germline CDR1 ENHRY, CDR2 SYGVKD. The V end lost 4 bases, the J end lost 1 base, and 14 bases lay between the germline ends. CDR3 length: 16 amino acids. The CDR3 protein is CAISGWTGGSYNEQFF. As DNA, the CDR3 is TGTGCCATCAGTGGCTGGACTGGGGGTTCCTACAATGAGCAGTTCTTC.

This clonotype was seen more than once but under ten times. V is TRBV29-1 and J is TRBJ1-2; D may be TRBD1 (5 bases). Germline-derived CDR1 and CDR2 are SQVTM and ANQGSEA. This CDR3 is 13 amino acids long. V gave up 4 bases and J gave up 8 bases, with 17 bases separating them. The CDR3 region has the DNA TGCAGCGTTGTTGTGGGGGGGGTCGGAGGCTACACCTTC. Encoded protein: CSVVVGGVGGYTF.

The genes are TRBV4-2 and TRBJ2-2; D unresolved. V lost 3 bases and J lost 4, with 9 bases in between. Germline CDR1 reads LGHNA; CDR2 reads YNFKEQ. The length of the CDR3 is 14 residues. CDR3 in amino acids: CASSHGPGTGELFF. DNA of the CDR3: TGTGCCAGCAGCCATGGGCCTGGCACCGGGGAGCTGTTTTTT.

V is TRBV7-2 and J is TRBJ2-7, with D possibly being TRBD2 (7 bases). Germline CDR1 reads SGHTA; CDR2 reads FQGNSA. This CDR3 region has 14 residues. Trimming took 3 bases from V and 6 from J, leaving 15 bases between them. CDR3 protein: CASSLGAGEGEQYF. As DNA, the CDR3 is TGTGCCAGCAGCTTGGGGGCAGGGGAGGGCGAGCAGTACTTC.

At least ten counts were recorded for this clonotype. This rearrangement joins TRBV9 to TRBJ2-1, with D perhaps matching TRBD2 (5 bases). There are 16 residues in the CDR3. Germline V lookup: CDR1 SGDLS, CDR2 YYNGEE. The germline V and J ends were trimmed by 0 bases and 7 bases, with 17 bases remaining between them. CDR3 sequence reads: CASSVEGSRASNEQFF. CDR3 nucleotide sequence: TGTGCCAGCAGCGTAGAAGGATCGAGGGCCAGTAATGAGCAGTTCTTC. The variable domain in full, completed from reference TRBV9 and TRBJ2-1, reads DSGVTQTPKHLITATGQRVTLRCSPRSGDLSVYWYQQSLDQGLQFLIQYYNGEERAKGNILERFSAQQFPDLHSELNLSSLELGDSALYFCASSVEGSRASNEQFFGPGTRLTVL.

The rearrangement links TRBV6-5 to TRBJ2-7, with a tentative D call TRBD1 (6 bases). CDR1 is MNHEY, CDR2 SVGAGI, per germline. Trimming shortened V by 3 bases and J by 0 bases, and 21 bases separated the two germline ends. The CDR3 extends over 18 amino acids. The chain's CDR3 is CASSYGAGSGVPSYEQYF. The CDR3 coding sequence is TGTGCCAGCAGTTATGGGGCCGGATCAGGGGTTCCCTCCTACGAGCAGTACTTC.

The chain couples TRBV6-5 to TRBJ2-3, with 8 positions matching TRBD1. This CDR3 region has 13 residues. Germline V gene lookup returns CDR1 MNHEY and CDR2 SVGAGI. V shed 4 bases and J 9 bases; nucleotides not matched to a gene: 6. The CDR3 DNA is TGTGCCAGCAGTTCAAGCTACAGGGGGACGCAGTATTTT. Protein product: CASSSSYRGTQYF.

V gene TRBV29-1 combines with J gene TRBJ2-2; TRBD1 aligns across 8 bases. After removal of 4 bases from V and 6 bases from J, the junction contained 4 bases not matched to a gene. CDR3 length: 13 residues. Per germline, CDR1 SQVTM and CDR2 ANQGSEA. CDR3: CSVGQGLPGELFF. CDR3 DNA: TGCAGCGTTGGACAGGGGCTTCCCGGGGAGCTGTTTTTT.

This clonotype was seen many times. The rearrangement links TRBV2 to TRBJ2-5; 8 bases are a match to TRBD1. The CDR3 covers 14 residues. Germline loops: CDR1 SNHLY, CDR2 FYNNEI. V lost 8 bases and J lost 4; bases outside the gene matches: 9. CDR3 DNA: TGTGCCAGCGATCGACAGGGGATTCGAGAGACCCAGTACTTC. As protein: CASDRQGIRETQYF.

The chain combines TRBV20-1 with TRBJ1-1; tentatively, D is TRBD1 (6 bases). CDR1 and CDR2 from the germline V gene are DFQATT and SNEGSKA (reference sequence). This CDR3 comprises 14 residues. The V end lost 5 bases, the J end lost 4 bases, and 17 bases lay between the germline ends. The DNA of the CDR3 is TGCAGTGCTCGGAAACAGGGAGCCGGCACTGAAGCTTTCTTT. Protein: CSARKQGAGTEAFF.

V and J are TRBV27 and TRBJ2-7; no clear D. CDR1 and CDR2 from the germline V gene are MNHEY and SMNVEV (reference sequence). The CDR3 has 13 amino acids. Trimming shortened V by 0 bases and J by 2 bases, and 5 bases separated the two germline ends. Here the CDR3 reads CASSLSVTYEQYF. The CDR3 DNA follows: TGTGCCAGCAGTTTATCGGTGACCTACGAGCAGTACTTC.

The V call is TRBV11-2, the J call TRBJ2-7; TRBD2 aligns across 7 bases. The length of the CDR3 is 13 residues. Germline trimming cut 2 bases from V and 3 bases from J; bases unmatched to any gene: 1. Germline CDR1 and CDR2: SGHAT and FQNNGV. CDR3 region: CASSLREGYEQYF. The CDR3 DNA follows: TGTGCCAGCAGCTTAAGGGAGGGCTACGAGCAGTACTTC.

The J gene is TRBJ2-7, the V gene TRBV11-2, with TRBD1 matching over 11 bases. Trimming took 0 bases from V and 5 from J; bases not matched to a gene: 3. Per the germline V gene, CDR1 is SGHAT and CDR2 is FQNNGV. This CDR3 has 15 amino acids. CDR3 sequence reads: CASSLDGTGGDEQYF. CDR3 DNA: TGTGCCAGCAGCTTAGACGGGACAGGGGGGGACGAGCAGTACTTC. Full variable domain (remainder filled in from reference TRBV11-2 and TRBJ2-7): EAGVAQSPRYKIIEKRQSVAFWCNPISGHATLYWYQQILGQGPKLLIQFQNNGVVDDSQLPKDRFSAERLKGVDSTLKIQPAKLEDSAVYLCASSLDGTGGDEQYFGPGTRLTVT.

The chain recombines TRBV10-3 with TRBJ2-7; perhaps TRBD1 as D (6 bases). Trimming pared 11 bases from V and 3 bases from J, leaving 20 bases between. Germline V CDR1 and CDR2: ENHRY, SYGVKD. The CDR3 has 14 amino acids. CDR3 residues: CAALQGPAYYEQYF. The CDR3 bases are TGTGCCGCCCTACAGGGACCCGCATACTACGAGCAGTACTTC.

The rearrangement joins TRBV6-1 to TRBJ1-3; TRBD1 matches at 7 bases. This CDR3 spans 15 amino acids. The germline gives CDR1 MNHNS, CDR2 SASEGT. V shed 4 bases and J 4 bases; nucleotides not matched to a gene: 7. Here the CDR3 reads CASSATGTAGNTIYF. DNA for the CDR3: TGTGCCAGCAGTGCGACCGGGACAGCCGGAAACACCATATATTTT.

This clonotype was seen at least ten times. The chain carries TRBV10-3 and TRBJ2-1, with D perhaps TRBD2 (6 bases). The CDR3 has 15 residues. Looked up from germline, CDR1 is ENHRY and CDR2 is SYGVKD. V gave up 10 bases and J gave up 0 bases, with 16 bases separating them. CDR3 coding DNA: TGTGCCAGCGGAGCGGGCCCCGGCTCCTACAATGAGCAGTTCTTC. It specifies CASGAGPGSYNEQFF.

The CDR3 loop reads CATSRLQSGSIPGGYTF. DNA of the CDR3: TGTGCCACCAGCAGACTTCAGAGCGGGTCGATTCCCGGGGGCTACACCTTC. The V gene is TRBV15, the J gene TRBJ1-2; D is uncertain. The CDR3 length is 17 residues. From germline, CDR1 is LNHNV and CDR2 YYDKDF (reference sequence). V was shortened by 2 bases and J by 8 bases, with 24 bases between the two germline ends.